The clone carrying this T cell receptor beta chain was counted at least ten times. Antigen unknown. V lost 2 bases, J lost 1 base, and 9 bases stayed unmatched. The CDR3 totals 17 residues. Germline lookup yields CDR1 SGHVS and CDR2 FNYEAQ. In the authors' methods: The study took CDR3 differences across clinicopathological groups and made a distant-metastasis classifier for papillary thyroid cancer from them. TCRdb re-called the PCR reads through MiXCR. TCRdb's processing, not the authors' own work, is the source of the V and J calls. The sample includes 75,000 to 100,000 clones, about an eighth seen only once; the top ten take roughly 12%. The source of the sample is a study of metastatic and nonmetastatic thyroid tumors. Study context: Both malignant and benign thyroid patients supplied peripheral blood and tumor or nodule tissue samples, across which the repertoires of these patients were then compared. Whole-study results and caveats: A significant increase in TCR beta diversity was reportedly seen in malignant thyroid tumors relative to benign nodules, in blood and tumor.

No treatment had been given to any patient before thyroid surgery. The sequenced sample consisted of blood. V gene TRBV7-6 combines with J gene TRBJ2-7, with 9 bases matching TRBD2. The sequence was obtained from a female donor with papillary thyroid cancer or a benign thyroid nodule (not recorded which). Some clones in this sample may be carry-over from other donors' samples. The CDR3 DNA follows: TGTGCCAGCAGCTTAAGTCCGGTTAGCGGGGGATCCTACGAGCAGTACTTC. As protein: CASSLSPVSGGSYEQYF.